This T cell receptor beta chain originates from a study of cytomegalovirus exposure and HLA in healthy donors. PCR employed 60 Vbeta and 13 Jbeta primers. The assay was immunoSEQ multiplex PCR, and TCRdb's table has in-frame clones only and misses some. In the table there are 120,000 or so clones, over 15% of which are singletons. This clone was counted a few times. This TCR derives from a woman under 30 in good health and CMV-seronegative. The sequencing input was PBMCs.

The DNA of the CDR3 is TGTGCCAGCTCACCCCCAGCTAGCGGGATCTCCTACGAGCAGTACTTC. It yields the protein CASSPPASGISYEQYF. The rearrangement joins TRBV18 to TRBJ2-7; 9 bases match TRBD2. CDR1 is KGHSH and CDR2 is LQKENI in the germline V gene. The CDR3 is made up of 16 amino acids. J lost 0 bases, V lost 3 bases, and 6 bases had no gene match.